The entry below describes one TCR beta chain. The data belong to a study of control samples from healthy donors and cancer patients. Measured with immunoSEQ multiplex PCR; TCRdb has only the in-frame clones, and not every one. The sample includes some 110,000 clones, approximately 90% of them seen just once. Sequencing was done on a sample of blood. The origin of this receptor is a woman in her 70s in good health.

CDR3 sequence reads: CASSQLGTSYGYTF. The CDR3 coding sequence is TGCGCCAGCAGCCAACTAGGGACCAGCTATGGCTACACCTTC. This chain uses TRBV4-1 with TRBJ1-2; D may be TRBD1 (5 bases). Germline V gene lookup returns CDR1 MGHRA and CDR2 YSYEKL. The V and J ends lost 2 bases and 4 bases respectively, with 11 bases between them. CDR3 length equals 14 residues.